Listed below are T cell receptor beta chains from one sample, sequenced in a study of T cell repertoires in cytomegalovirus infection. The antigens these receptors bind are not known. Each CDR3 protein gets one entry after TCRdb re-called the reads with MiXCR. Of about 920,000 distinct CDR3 sequences listed, around 32% are singletons. Specimen: cultured CD8+ T cells from PBMCs, collected from culture after CMV antigen stimulation. All receptors derive from a human donor in good health (CMV status not recorded). Some clones in this sample may be carry-over from other donors' samples. Both conserved end residues are part of each CDR3. A D gene is named only where the DNA matches it firmly. The size of a clone is reported for some rows only, either as once, few or many, or as a class for expanded clones.

j_call clone_size v_call d_call cdr3_aa cdr3_nt
TRBJ2-1 . TRBV19 . CASSISDNNEQFF TGTGCCAGTAGTATTTCAGATAACAATGAGCAGTTCTTC
TRBJ2-3 . TRBV7-3 TRBD2 CASSFSAGAVTDTQYF TGTGCCAGCAGCTTTTCAGCGGGGGCCGTCACAGATACGCAGTATTTT
TRBJ2-4 few TRBV6-5 . CASSYGLAKNIQYF TGTGCCAGCAGTTATGGGTTAGCCAAAAACATTCAGTACTTC
TRBJ2-5 few TRBV2 . CASIAVVGEATQYF TGTGCCAGCATCGCGGTAGTGGGGGAGGCGACCCAGTACTTC
TRBJ2-2 . TRBV4-3 . CASSQDRATSGELFF TGCGCCAGCAGCCAAGATAGAGCTACCTCCGGGGAGCTGTTTTTT
TRBJ1-1 . TRBV9 TRBD1 CASSGLGTGVKTEAFF TGTGCCAGCAGCGGCCTCGGGACAGGGGTAAAGACTGAAGCTTTCTTT
TRBJ2-7 . TRBV7-9 TRBD1 CASSPPTGFSYEQYF TGTGCCAGCAGCCCTCCGACAGGGTTCTCCTACGAGCAGTACTTC
TRBJ1-1 . TRBV5-6 TRBD1 CASSPTGAYTQNTEAFF TGTGCCAGCAGCCCGACAGGGGCTTACACCCAGAACACTGAAGCTTTCTTT
TRBJ2-7 . TRBV7-2 TRBD1 CASSFKYPGQGAHEQYF TGTGCCAGCAGCTTCAAATACCCGGGACAGGGGGCACACGAGCAGTACTTC
TRBJ2-2 . TRBV6-5 . CASNGGETGELFF TGTGCCAGCAACGGGGGCGAAACCGGGGAGCTGTTTTTT
TRBJ2-2 . TRBV7-9 TRBD2 CASRPAGAVGELFF TGTGCCAGCAGACCAGCGGGGGCGGTCGGGGAGCTGTTTTTT
TRBJ2-5 once TRBV15 TRBD1 CATSGQGVRETQYF TGTGCCACCAGCGGCCAGGGGGTCCGAGAGACCCAGTACTTC
TRBJ1-2 many TRBV7-2 . CASIEPTPTNYGYTF TGTGCCAGCATCGAACCGACTCCGACTAACTATGGCTACACCTTC
TRBJ2-3 few TRBV28 . CASSPRDHTDTQYF TGTGCCAGCAGCCCGCGGGATCATACAGATACGCAGTATTTT
TRBJ2-6 few TRBV4-3 . CASSQEGGMSSGANVLTF TGCGCCAGCAGCCAAGAAGGAGGCATGAGCTCTGGGGCCAACGTCCTGACTTTC
TRBJ2-3 . TRBV20-1 . CSASPHGTDTQYF TGCAGTGCTTCCCCCCACGGGACAGATACGCAGTATTTT
TRBJ2-3 . TRBV7-9 TRBD2 CASSSPGLGADTQYF TGTGCCAGCAGCTCCCCGGGACTAGGGGCAGATACGCAGTATTTT
TRBJ1-2 many TRBV7-8 . CASSLGGQLYGYTF TGTGCCAGCAGCTTAGGTGGGCAACTCTATGGCTACACCTTC
TRBJ1-6 . TRBV6-2/TRBV6-3 . CASSYETLRQYNSPLHF TGTGCCAGCAGTTACGAAACGTTGCGCCAGTATAATTCACCCCTCCACTTT
TRBJ2-3 few TRBV27 TRBD2 CASRASGGADTQYF TGTGCCAGCAGGGCTAGCGGGGGTGCAGATACGCAGTATTTT
TRBJ2-1 . TRBV29-1 . CSVERTNEQFF TGCAGCGTTGAAAGGACAAATGAGCAGTTCTTC
TRBJ2-3 many TRBV28 . CASSLSPPSRGAQYF TGTGCCAGCAGTTTATCACCCCCATCTAGGGGAGCGCAGTATTTT
TRBJ2-7 few TRBV19 . CASSMGTYEQYF TGTGCCAGTAGTATGGGGACCTACGAGCAGTACTTC
TRBJ2-6 . TRBV9 TRBD1 CASSVSQGAFSLGANVLTF TGTGCCAGCAGCGTAAGTCAGGGGGCGTTTTCTCTGGGGGCCAACGTCCTGACTTTC
TRBJ2-1 . TRBV4-1 TRBD2 CASSEEAGGIYNEQFF TGCGCCAGCAGCGAAGAGGCGGGGGGCATCTACAATGAGCAGTTCTTC
TRBJ2-7 . TRBV19 . CASSHTGSASEQYF TGTGCCAGTAGCCATACGGGGTCGGCGTCCGAGCAGTACTTC
TRBJ1-5 many TRBV7-3 TRBD1 CASSSHHGRQGPIFPQHF TGTGCCAGCAGCTCCCATCATGGGAGACAGGGACCTATTTTTCCCCAGCATTTT
TRBJ2-3 . TRBV9 . CASSADRSTDTQYF TGTGCCAGCAGCGCGGACAGAAGCACAGATACGCAGTATTTT
TRBJ2-3 few TRBV12-3/TRBV12-4 TRBD2 CASSELAGERTDTQYF TGTGCCAGCAGTGAACTAGCGGGGGAACGCACAGATACGCAGTATTTT
TRBJ2-6 many TRBV6-1 . CASSLWDAGANVLTF TGTGCCAGCAGCCTCTGGGACGCTGGGGCCAACGTCCTGACTTTC
TRBJ2-3 . TRBV7-2 . CASSLATVGADTQYF TGTGCCAGCAGCTTAGCGACCGTGGGGGCAGATACGCAGTATTTT
TRBJ2-7 few TRBV12-5 . CASGLGPFHEQYF TGTGCTAGTGGTTTGGGGCCGTTCCACGAGCAGTACTTC
TRBJ2-2 . TRBV12-3/TRBV12-4 . CASSFRGVNTGELFF TGTGCCAGCAGTTTTAGGGGGGTGAACACCGGGGAGCTGTTTTTT
TRBJ2-1 few TRBV6-5 . CASSYFQPVTRPFYNEQFF TGTGCCAGCAGTTACTTCCAGCCTGTGACAAGGCCCTTTTACAATGAGCAGTTCTTC
TRBJ2-2 . TRBV7-6 TRBD1 CASRDETGRRTGELFF TGTGCCAGCAGAGATGAGACAGGGAGAAGAACCGGGGAGCTGTTTTTT
TRBJ1-1 . TRBV5-5 TRBD1 CASSQSRGMRGYTEAFF TGTGCCAGCAGCCAGTCCAGGGGGATGAGGGGGTACACTGAAGCTTTCTTT
TRBJ2-2 few TRBV6-6 TRBD1 CASSYEGANTGELFF TGTGCCAGCAGTTACGAGGGGGCCAACACCGGGGAGCTGTTTTTT
TRBJ2-3 few TRBV27 . CASSLLGSAPSTDTQYF TGTGCCAGCAGTTTATTGGGCTCGGCCCCAAGCACAGATACGCAGTATTTT
TRBJ2-3 . TRBV4-1 . CASSQEEGLLNTQYF TGCGCCAGCAGCCAAGAAGAAGGTCTATTGAATACGCAGTATTTT
TRBJ2-7 . TRBV7-6 . CASSLATAYYEQYF TGTGCCAGCAGCTTAGCGACCGCGTACTACGAGCAGTACTTC
TRBJ2-1 . TRBV10-3 . CAIRLEKGGGQFF TGTGCCATCAGGCTGGAGAAGGGGGGGGGGCAGTTCTTC